This T cell receptor (beta chain) comes out of a study of identical twins. Regarding the study as a whole: Abundant beta clonotypes from cord blood had fewer insertions, unlike memory repertoires, which showed none. The study found excess low generation probability among twin-shared out-of-frame alpha sequences.

The CDR3 consists of 15 residues. Trimming took 6 bases from V and 2 from J, leaving 15 bases between them. Germline assignment: CDR1 SGHVS and CDR2 FNYEAQ. This clonotype was seen a handful of times. Its cognate antigen is unknown. Everyone who gave samples was a healthy Caucasian. A universal primer site was incorporated via template switching, and the cDNA contained unique molecular identifiers. MiXCR, run by TCRdb on the 5' RACE reads, gives a single entry per CDR3 protein. Of about 690,000 distinct CDR3 sequences detected, less than 7% appear once; the ten largest clones hold roughly 1.6%. Sequenced sample: naive T cells sorted from blood. The clonotype was recovered from a man in his late teens or twenties in good health. V usage is TRBV7-6 and J usage is TRBJ2-3, with D maybe TRBD2 (6 bases). CDR3 sequence reads: CASSYGSGDTDTQYF. DNA of the CDR3: TGTGCCAGCAGTTACGGATCGGGGGACACAGATACGCAGTATTTT.